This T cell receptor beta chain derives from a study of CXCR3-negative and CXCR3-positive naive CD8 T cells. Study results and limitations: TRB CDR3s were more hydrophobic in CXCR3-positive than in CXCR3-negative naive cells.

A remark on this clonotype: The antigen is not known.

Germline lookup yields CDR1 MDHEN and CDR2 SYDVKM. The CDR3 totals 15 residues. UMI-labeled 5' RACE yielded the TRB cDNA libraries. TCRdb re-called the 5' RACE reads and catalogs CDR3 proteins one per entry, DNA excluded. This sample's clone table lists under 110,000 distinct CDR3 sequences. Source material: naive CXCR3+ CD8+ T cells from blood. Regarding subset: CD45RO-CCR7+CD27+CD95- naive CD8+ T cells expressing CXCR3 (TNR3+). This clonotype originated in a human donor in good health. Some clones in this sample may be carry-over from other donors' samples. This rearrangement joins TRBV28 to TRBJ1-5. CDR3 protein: CASSLFPAGDQPQHF.